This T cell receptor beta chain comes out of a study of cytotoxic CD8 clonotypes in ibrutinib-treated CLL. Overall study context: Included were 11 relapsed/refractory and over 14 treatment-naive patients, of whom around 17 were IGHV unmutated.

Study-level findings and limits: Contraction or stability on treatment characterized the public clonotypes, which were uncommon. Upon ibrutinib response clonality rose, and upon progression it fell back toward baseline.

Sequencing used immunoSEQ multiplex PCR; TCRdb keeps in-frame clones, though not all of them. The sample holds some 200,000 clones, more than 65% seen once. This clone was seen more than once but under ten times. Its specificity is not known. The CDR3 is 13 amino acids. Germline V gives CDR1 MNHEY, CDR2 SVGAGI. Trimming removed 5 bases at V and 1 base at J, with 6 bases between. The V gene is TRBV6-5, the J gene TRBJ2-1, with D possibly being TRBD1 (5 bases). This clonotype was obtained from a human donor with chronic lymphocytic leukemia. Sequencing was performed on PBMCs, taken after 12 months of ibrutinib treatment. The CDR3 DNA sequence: TGTGCCAGCAGTCGGACATCCTACAATGAGCAGTTCTTC. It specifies CASSRTSYNEQFF.